This paragraph reports one T cell receptor beta chain. What it binds is unknown. V gave up 1 base and J gave up 4 bases, with 10 bases separating them. CDR3 length: 14 amino acids. This record comes from a study of T cell repertoires in cytomegalovirus infection. At the level of the study: Indications of both CMV infection and matching HLA type were provided by public TCR beta signatures.

TCRdb redid the calling of the reads with MiXCR, one entry per CDR3 protein. The sample carries 570,000 or so distinct CDR3 sequences, roughly 43% recorded once. Regarding the study as a whole: Cumulative public TCR beta family frequency identified CMV carriers with the relevant HLA.

This sequence joins TRBV12-3 or TRBV12-4 and TRBJ1-1, with unresolved D. This material consisted of cultured PBMCs, taken from culture after CMV antigen stimulation. The receptor's source is a human donor in good health (CMV status not recorded). Some clones in this sample may be carry-over from other donors' samples. This chain's CDR3 is CASSLVVGVTEAFF. The CDR3, as DNA: TGTGCCAGCAGTTTAGTGGTAGGTGTCACTGAAGCTTTCTTT.